This T cell receptor (beta chain) came from a study of beta chain features in type 1 diabetes. What was sequenced were expressed TCRB transcripts, since all of the isolated RNA had been reverse transcribed. Assay used: immunoSEQ multiplex PCR; TCRdb lists only in-frame clones, some missing. The table includes approximately 300,000 clones, 9.5% to 12% detected once. On this clone: Its antigen is still unknown.

The length of the CDR3 is 15 residues. Germline CDR1 MNHNS, CDR2 SASEGT. V was shortened by 4 bases and J by 2 bases, with 9 bases between the two germline ends. Study results and caveats: Type 1 diabetes patients had moderately but significantly shorter TCRB CDR3s in all four CD4+ subsets. The naive, central memory and Treg TCRB repertoires showed an apparent similarity that was greater among patients than among healthy donors.

The sample comprised naive CD4+ T cells from blood. This chain connects TRBV6-1 to TRBJ2-6; TRBD1 is a possible D gene (6 bases). The receptor was isolated from a woman in her 30s in good health. The CDR3 loop reads CASSGTGPGANVLTF. CDR3 bases: TGTGCCAGCAGTGGTACAGGGCCTGGGGCCAACGTCCTGACTTTC.